The clone carrying this T cell receptor (beta chain) came up once. The sample comes from a study of cytomegalovirus exposure and HLA in healthy donors. TCRdb's table, derived via immunoSEQ multiplex PCR, lists solely in-frame clones and lacks some. The sample holds about 160,000 clones, 75% to 90% seen once. The sequenced sample consisted of PBMCs. This clonotype was obtained from a woman between 18 and 29 years old in good health and CMV-seronegative.

The CDR3 DNA follows: TGTGCCAGCAGACCCCCCGGGGGGGGCGAGCAGTACTTC. Translation gives CASRPPGGGEQYF. The V and J genes are TRBV6-5 and TRBJ2-7, with 8 bases aligning to TRBD2. The germline V gene encodes CDR1 MNHEY and CDR2 SVGAGI. J lost 6 bases, V lost 6 bases, and 7 bases had no gene match. This CDR3 comprises 13 residues.